Following are 5 T cell receptor beta chains from one sample sequenced in a study of metastatic and nonmetastatic thyroid tumors. With MiXCR, TCRdb reprocessed the PCR reads. The data show approximately 58,000 clones, with 20% seen just once and about 4% held by the top ten. Thyroid surgery had not been preceded by any treatment in any patient. Sequencing was carried out using blood. The receptors derive from a female donor with papillary thyroid cancer or a benign thyroid nodule (not recorded which). Some clones in this sample may be carry-over from other donors' samples.

The chain joins TRBV5-1 to TRBJ2-7; D remains unclear. Looked up from germline, CDR1 is SGHRS and CDR2 is YFSETQ. This CDR3 is 14 amino acids long. The germline V and J ends were trimmed by 4 bases and 0 bases, with 11 bases remaining between them. CDR3 region: CASSRYLSSYEQYF. Written as DNA, the CDR3 is TGCGCCAGCAGCCGCTACTTGAGCTCCTACGAGCAGTACTTC.

This clone was seen repeatedly, ten times or more. V is TRBV6-1 and J is TRBJ1-4, with D uncertain. V lost 6 bases and J lost 3, with 14 bases in between. The CDR3 runs 15 residues. Per germline, CDR1 MNHNS and CDR2 SASEGT. The CDR3: CASRPITDPNEKLFF. The CDR3, as DNA: TGTGCCAGCAGACCTATAACAGACCCTAATGAAAAACTGTTTTTT.

This clone has at least ten counts. This sequence joins TRBV10-1 and TRBJ1-5; D call uncertain. Trimming cost V 3 bases and J 6 bases, with 9 bases left between them. CDR1 WNHNN and CDR2 SYGVQD come from the germline V gene (reference sequence). CDR3 length: 13 residues. CDR3 sequence (DNA): TGCGCCAGCAGTGATGGGGTAGGTCAGCCCCAGCATTTT. This encodes CASSDGVGQPQHF.

This clone was seen ten or more times. The rearrangement uses TRBV19 and TRBJ2-3; D unresolved. The CDR3 has 14 amino acids. The germline gives CDR1 LNHDA, CDR2 SQIVND (reference sequence). Trimming cost V 7 bases and J 1 base, with 12 bases left between them. The CDR3 nucleotides are TGTGCCAGTAAGGGCCCCTTCGGCACAGATACGCAGTATTTT. Its translation is CASKGPFGTDTQYF.

Note on this clone: A read error may produce the germline difference seen at one junction end. The chain carries TRBV20-1 and TRBJ1-5, with a tentative D call TRBD1 (5 bases). There are 15 residues in the CDR3. Germline V gene lookup returns CDR1 DFQATT and CDR2 SNEGSKA (reference sequence). The CDR3: CSAINGGIGNQPQPF. In nucleotides, the CDR3 is TGCAGTGCTATAAATGGGGGTATTGGCAATCAGCCCCAGCCTTTT.